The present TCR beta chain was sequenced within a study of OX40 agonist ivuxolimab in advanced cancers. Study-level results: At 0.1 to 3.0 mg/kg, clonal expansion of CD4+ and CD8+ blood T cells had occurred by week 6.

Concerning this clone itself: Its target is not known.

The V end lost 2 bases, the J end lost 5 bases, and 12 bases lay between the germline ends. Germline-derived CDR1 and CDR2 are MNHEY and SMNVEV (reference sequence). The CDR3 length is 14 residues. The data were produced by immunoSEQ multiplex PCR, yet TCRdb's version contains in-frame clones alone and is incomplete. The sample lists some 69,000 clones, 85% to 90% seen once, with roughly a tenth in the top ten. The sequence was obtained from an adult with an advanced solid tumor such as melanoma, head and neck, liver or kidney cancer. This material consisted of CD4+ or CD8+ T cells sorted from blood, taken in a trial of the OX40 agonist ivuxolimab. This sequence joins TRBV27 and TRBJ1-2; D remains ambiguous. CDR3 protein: CASSLTDPSYGYTF. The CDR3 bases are TGTGCCAGCAGTTTAACAGACCCTTCGTATGGCTACACCTTC.